Listed here are 10 T cell receptor beta chains from one sample, sequenced in a study of blood T cell repertoires in COVID-19. Generated by immunoSEQ multiplex PCR, the TCRdb table keeps only in-frame clones and is missing some. The sample consists of more than 70,000 clones, 80% of them appearing once. Sequences were obtained from peripheral blood. Receptors originate from a woman in her seventies with acute or convalescent COVID-19.

This clone has a single count. The chain links TRBV4-2 to TRBJ2-1; 7 bases are a match to TRBD2. V was clipped by 4 bases and J by 2 bases; unmatched bases: 5. Germline V gene data show CDR1 as LGHNA and CDR2 as YNFKEQ. The CDR3 sequence is 15 residues long. The CDR3 DNA sequence: TGTGCCAGCAGCCGTGCGGGAGAGGCCTACAATGAGCAGTTCTTC. Protein sequence: CASSRAGEAYNEQFF.

As for this clone: The same CDR3 also results from other DNA sequences found in this sample. This chain connects TRBV7-6 to TRBJ2-2; 9 bases line up with TRBD2. In germline, CDR1 is SGHVS, CDR2 FNYEAQ. The CDR3 has 16 residues. After removal of 1 base from V and 1 base from J, the junction contained 1 base not matched to a gene. The DNA of the CDR3 is TGTGCCAGCAGCTTAGAAGCGGGGGGGAACACCGGGGAGCTGTTTTTT. As protein: CASSLEAGGNTGELFF.

This chain uses TRBV2 with TRBJ2-5; TRBD1 matches 8 bases. V lost 3 bases and J lost 3; bases outside the gene matches: 3. This CDR3 has 14 residues. CDR1 SNHLY and CDR2 FYNNEI come from the germline V gene. In DNA form, the CDR3 reads TGTGCCAGCAGTGATTCGGACAGGGAAGAGACCCAGTACTTC. Protein: CASSDSDREETQYF. The full variable domain, rest sourced from reference TRBV2 and TRBJ2-5, is EPEVTQTPSHQVTQMGQEVILRCVPISNHLYFYWYRQILGQKVEFLVSFYNNEISEKSEIFDDQFSVERPDGSNFTLKIRSTKLEDSAMYFCASSDSDREETQYFGPGTRLLVL.

The chain joins TRBV3-1 (or the pseudogene TRBV3-2) to TRBJ1-1; 9 bases align to TRBD1. V dropped 3 bases and J dropped 4; count of bases not matched to a gene: 6. CDR1 is LGHDT and CDR2 is YNNKEL in the germline V gene (reference sequence). The CDR3 consists of 15 residues. The CDR3 reads CASSHDRGFGTEAFF. In DNA, the CDR3 is TGTGCCAGCAGCCATGACAGGGGGTTCGGCACTGAAGCTTTCTTT.

The chain uses TRBV5-1 and TRBJ2-7, with TRBD1 as a possible D gene (5 bases). Trimming removed 0 bases from V and 3 bases from J, with 16 bases in between. The CDR3 length is 16 residues. The V gene's germline CDR1 is SGHRS and CDR2 YFSETQ. This CDR3 reads CASSLVLRAASYEQYF. For the CDR3, the DNA is TGCGCCAGCAGCTTGGTCCTCAGGGCAGCCAGCTACGAGCAGTACTTC.

The rearrangement joins TRBV3-1 (or the pseudogene TRBV3-2) to TRBJ1-3; D is possibly TRBD1 (6 bases). The CDR3 is 14 residues long. Germline CDR1 and CDR2: LGHDT and YNNKEL (reference sequence). V was cut by 2 bases and J by 4 bases, with 9 bases left in between. The DNA of the CDR3 is TGTGCCAGCAGCCAATCTGACAGGGGAAACACCATATATTTT. Its translation: CASSQSDRGNTIYF.

The chain uses TRBV9 and TRBJ1-5; maybe TRBD1 (5 bases). V dropped 0 bases and J dropped 2 bases, with 9 bases sitting between them. Germline CDR1 and CDR2: SGDLS and YYNGEE. CDR3 length equals 15 residues. The CDR3 sequence: CASSVGGYGNQPQHF. The CDR3 DNA is TGTGCCAGCAGCGTAGGGGGCTATGGCAATCAGCCCCAGCATTTT. Using reference TRBV9 and TRBJ1-5 for the parts outside the CDR3, the full variable domain is DSGVTQTPKHLITATGQRVTLRCSPRSGDLSVYWYQQSLDQGLQFLIQYYNGEERAKGNILERFSAQQFPDLHSELNLSSLELGDSALYFCASSVGGYGNQPQHFGDGTRLSIL.

The V and J genes are TRBV3-1 (or the pseudogene TRBV3-2) and TRBJ2-5; 8 positions agree with TRBD1. The CDR3 extends over 16 amino acids. With 3 bases clipped from V and 9 bases from J, the junction kept 15 bases outside the gene matches. CDR1 is LGHDT and CDR2 is YNNKEL in the germline V gene (reference sequence). CDR3 protein: CASSQFAGQAQGAQYF. The DNA for the CDR3 is TGTGCCAGCAGCCAGTTCGCGGGACAGGCCCAAGGGGCCCAGTACTTC.

A single count supports this clone. The rearrangement links TRBV5-1 to TRBJ2-1, with TRBD2 identical over 7 bases. J lost 1 base, V lost 4 bases, and 5 bases had no gene match. This CDR3 region has 15 residues. CDR1 and CDR2 (germline): SGHRS, YFSETQ. CDR3 coding DNA: TGCGCCAGCAGCGCAGCGGGATGGTCCTACAATGAGCAGTTCTTC. This sequence encodes CASSAAGWSYNEQFF.

Judged by abundance, this clone is medium-sized. The rearrangement uses TRBV9 and TRBJ1-1; a possible D gene is TRBD1 (6 bases). This CDR3 is 14 amino acids long. CDR1 is SGDLS and CDR2 is YYNGEE in the germline V gene. Trimming left V 1 base short and J 1 base short, with 8 bases between. This CDR3 reads CASSVTGQNTEAFF. The CDR3 coding sequence is TGTGCCAGCAGCGTAACGGGACAGAACACTGAAGCTTTCTTT.